What follows describes a single T cell receptor (beta chain). This sample is part of a study of CD8+CD57+ T cells in acquired aplastic anemia. Genomic DNA served as template for TCR beta VDJ and CDR3 profiling. One entry per CDR3 protein, called by TCRdb with MiXCR from the reads. Of under 200,000 distinct CDR3 sequences detected, around 48% appear once; the ten largest clones hold approximately 3%. Patients who underwent sequencing had shown CD8+CD57+ cell expansion by flow cytometry. The germline gives CDR1 LNHNV, CDR2 YYDKDF (reference sequence). The CDR3 covers 13 residues. After removal of 2 bases from V and 4 bases from J, the junction contained 1 base not matched to a gene.

The chain carries TRBV15 and TRBJ1-1; 7 nucleotides agree with TRBD1. The sample taken for sequencing was sorted CD4+, CD8+, or CD8+CD57+ T cells (not recorded which) from PBMCs. The sequence derives from a human donor with aplastic anemia. CDR3 nucleotide sequence: TGTGCCACCAGCAGAAGACAGGGCACTGAAGCTTTCTTT. Encoded protein: CATSRRQGTEAFF.